The clone carrying this T cell receptor (beta chain) has just a few counts. Its target is not known. Germline V gene lookup returns CDR1 SEHNR and CDR2 FQNEAQ (reference sequence). The CDR3 runs to 13 residues. The V gene lost 5 bases and the J gene lost 10 bases, with 12 bases spanning the gap. These data originate in a study of T cell repertoires in cytomegalovirus infection. In TCRdb, the reads were re-called with MiXCR into one record per CDR3 protein. The sample lists 680,000 or so distinct CDR3 sequences; roughly 30% were seen once. Sequencing used cultured PBMCs, obtained from culture after CMV antigen stimulation. The clonotype originates from a human donor in good health (CMV status not recorded). Some clones in this sample may be carry-over from other donors' samples. The chain links TRBV7-9 to TRBJ1-6; tentatively, D is TRBD1 (6 bases). The CDR3 nucleotides read TGTGCCAGCAGCGAAAGACAGGAATCACCCCTCCACTTT. Translating it yields CASSERQESPLHF.